This TCR beta chain was captured by sequencing in a study of T cells in Graves' hyperthyroidism and ophthalmopathy. Study observations and caveats: In validation, the model predicted ophthalmopathy. These predictions came a median around 5.9 months before onset.

RNA transcripts were the template for amplifying TCR beta CDR3 regions. The study used the HTBI primer set for a first-round RT-PCR of the TCR CDR3. One entry per CDR3 protein, called by TCRdb with MiXCR from the multiplex PCR reads. The sample contains 750,000 to 900,000 distinct CDR3 sequences, around 39% of which appear only once. The CDR3 is made up of 16 amino acids. In germline, CDR1 is SGHDN, CDR2 FVKESK. The ends were cut back, 6 bases at V and 6 bases at J, with 23 bases in the middle. This clonotype came up many times. Its antigen is not known. The material sequenced was blood. V is TRBV14 and J is TRBJ1-2; D gene unclear. The receptor comes from a man aged 18 to 29 with Graves' hyperthyroidism. The CDR3 DNA reads TGTGCCAGCAGTCACACAACGGGTTTAGGGATGAATGGCTACACCTTC. Its translation: CASSHTTGLGMNGYTF. Full variable domain (missing parts from reference TRBV14 and TRBJ1-2): EAGVTQFPSHSVIEKGQTVTLRCDPISGHDNLYWYRRVMGKEIKFLLHFVKESKQDESGMPNNRFLAERTGGTYSTLKVQPAELEDSGVYFCASSHTTGLGMNGYTFGSGTRLTVV.